This T cell receptor beta chain stems from a study of T cells in localized non-small cell lung cancer. Study-level points and caveats: Appearance in adjacent lung was seen for a median 57 of the top 100 tumor clones. Maximal T cell clonality occurred in uninvolved adjacent lung, with tumor ranking below it.

This CDR3 is 13 amino acids long. Trimming left V 7 bases short and J 1 base short, with 8 bases between. The germline V gene has CDR1 LNHNV and CDR2 YYDKDF (reference sequence). In its sample, this clone is medium-sized. What it recognizes is unknown. The method was immunoSEQ multiplex PCR; TCRdb's version includes in-frame clones alone and lacks a portion of them. The table records about 27,000 clones, approximately 85% of them present only once. The sample was peripheral blood, taken before any cancer treatment. This clonotype was sampled from a woman aged 40 to 75 with stage I lung adenocarcinoma. This sequence joins TRBV15 and TRBJ1-5; D unresolved. The CDR3 nucleotides read TGTGCCACCACATACGGGAGCAATCAGCCCCAGCATTTT. Amino acid sequence: CATTYGSNQPQHF.